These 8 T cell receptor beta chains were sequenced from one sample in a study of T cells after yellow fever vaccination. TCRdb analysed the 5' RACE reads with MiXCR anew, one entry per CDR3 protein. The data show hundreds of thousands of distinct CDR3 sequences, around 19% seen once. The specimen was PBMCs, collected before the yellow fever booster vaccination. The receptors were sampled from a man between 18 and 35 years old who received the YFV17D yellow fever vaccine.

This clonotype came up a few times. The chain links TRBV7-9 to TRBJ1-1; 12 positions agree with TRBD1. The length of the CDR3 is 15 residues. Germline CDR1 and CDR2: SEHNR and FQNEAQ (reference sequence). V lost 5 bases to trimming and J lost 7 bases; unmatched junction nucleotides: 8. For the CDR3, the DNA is TGTGCCAGCAGCCCGGGACAGGGGGCTACCGTTGAAGCTTTCTTT. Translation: CASSPGQGATVEAFF.

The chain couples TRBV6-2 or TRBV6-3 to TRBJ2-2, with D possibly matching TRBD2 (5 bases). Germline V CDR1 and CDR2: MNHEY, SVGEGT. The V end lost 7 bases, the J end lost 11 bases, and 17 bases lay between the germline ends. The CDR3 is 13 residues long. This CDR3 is CASTPSGVLELFF. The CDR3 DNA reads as TGTGCCAGCACCCCTTCCGGGGTCCTTGAGCTGTTTTTT.

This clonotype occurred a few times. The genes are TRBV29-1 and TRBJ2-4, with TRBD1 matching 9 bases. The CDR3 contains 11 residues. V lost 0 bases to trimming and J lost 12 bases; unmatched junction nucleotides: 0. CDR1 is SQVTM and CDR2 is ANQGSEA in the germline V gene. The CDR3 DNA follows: TGCAGCGTTGAAGAGGGACAGGGTCAGTACTTC. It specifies CSVEEGQGQYF.

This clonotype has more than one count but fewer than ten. The CDR3 reads CASSFQGRREKLFF. The CDR3 DNA reads as TGTGCCAGCAGCTTTCAGGGACGTCGTGAAAAACTGTTTTTT. The chain has TRBV7-2 and TRBJ1-4, with TRBD1 as a possible D gene (5 bases). The V gene lost 3 bases and the J gene lost 7 bases, with 12 bases spanning the gap. CDR1 SGHTA and CDR2 FQGNSA come from the germline V gene. The CDR3 has 14 residues.

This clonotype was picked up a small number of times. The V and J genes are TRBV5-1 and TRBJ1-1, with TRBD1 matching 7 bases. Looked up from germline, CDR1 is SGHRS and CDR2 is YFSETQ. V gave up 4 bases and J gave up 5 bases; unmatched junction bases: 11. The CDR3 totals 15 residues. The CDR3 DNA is TGCGCCAGCAGCGCGACAGGGCGCGGTGGAACTGAAGCTTTCTTT. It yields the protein CASSATGRGGTEAFF.

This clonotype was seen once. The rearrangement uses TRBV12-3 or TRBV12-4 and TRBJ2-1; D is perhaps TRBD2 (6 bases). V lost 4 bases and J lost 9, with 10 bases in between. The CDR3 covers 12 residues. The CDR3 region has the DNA TGTGCCAGCAGTTACGGGGGACGTGAGCAGTTCTTC. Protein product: CASSYGGREQFF.

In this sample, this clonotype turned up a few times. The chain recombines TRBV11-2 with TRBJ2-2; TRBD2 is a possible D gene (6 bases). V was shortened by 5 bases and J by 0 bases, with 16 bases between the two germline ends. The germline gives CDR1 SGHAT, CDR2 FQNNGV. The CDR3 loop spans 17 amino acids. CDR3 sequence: CASSRGRSLSNTGELFF. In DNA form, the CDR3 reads TGTGCCAGCAGCCGGGGGAGGTCGCTTTCGAACACCGGGGAGCTGTTTTTT. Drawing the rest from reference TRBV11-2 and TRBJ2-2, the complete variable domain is EAGVAQSPRYKIIEKRQSVAFWCNPISGHATLYWYQQILGQGPKLLIQFQNNGVVDDSQLPKDRFSAERLKGVDSTLKIQPAKLEDSAVYLCASSRGRSLSNTGELFFGEGSRLTVL.

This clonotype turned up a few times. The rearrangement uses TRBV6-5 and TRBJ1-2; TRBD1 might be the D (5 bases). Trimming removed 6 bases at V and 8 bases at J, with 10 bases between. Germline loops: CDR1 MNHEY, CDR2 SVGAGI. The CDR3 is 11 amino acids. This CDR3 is CASRSGRGYTF. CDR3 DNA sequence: TGTGCCAGCAGGTCAGGGAGAGGCTACACCTTC.